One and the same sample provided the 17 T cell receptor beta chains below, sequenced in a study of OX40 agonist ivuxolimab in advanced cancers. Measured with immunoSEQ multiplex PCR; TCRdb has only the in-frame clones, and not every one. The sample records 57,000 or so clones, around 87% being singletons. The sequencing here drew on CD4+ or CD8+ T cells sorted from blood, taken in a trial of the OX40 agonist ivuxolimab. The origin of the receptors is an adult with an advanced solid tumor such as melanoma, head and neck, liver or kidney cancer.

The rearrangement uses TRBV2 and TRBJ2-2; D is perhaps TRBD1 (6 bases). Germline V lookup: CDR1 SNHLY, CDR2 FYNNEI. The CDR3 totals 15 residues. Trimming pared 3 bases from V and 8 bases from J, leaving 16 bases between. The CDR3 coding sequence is TGTGCCAGCAGTGACCCTCAGGGGATTCGGGGGGAGCTGTTTTTT. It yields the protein CASSDPQGIRGELFF.

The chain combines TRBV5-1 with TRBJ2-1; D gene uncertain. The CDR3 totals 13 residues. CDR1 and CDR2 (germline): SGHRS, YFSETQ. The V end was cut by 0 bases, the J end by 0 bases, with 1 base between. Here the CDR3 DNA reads TGCGCCAGCAGCTTGGCCTCCTACAATGAGCAGTTCTTC. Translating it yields CASSLASYNEQFF.

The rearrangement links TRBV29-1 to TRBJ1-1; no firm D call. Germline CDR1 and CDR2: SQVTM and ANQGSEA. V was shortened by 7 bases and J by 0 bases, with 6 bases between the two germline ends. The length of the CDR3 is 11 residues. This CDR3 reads CSGRMNTEAFF. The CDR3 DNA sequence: TGCAGCGGACGAATGAACACTGAAGCTTTCTTT. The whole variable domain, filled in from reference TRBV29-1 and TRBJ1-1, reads SAVISQKPSRDICQRGTSLTIQCQVDSQVTMMFWYRQQPGQSLTLIATANQGSEATYESGFVIDKFPISRPNLTFSTLTVSNMSPEDSSIYLCSGRMNTEAFFGQGTRLTVV.

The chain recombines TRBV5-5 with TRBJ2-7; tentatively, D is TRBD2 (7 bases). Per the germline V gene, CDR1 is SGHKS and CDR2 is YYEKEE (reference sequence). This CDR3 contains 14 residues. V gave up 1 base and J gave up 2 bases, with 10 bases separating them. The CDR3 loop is CASSLTGGTYEQYF. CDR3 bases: TGTGCCAGCAGCTTGACGGGGGGCACCTACGAGCAGTACTTC.

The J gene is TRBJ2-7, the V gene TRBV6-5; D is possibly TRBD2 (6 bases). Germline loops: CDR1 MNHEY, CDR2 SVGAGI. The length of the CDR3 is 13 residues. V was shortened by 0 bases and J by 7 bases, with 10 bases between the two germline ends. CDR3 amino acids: CASSYSTGGEQYF. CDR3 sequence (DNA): TGTGCCAGCAGTTACTCTACCGGAGGGGAGCAGTACTTC.

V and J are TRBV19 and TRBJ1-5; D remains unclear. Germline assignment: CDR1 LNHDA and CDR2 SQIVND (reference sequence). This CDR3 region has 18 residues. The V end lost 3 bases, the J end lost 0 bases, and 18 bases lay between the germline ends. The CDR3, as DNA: TGTGCCAGTAGTATGATTACCCTCTACGGATATAGCAATCAGCCCCAGCATTTT. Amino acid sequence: CASSMITLYGYSNQPQHF.

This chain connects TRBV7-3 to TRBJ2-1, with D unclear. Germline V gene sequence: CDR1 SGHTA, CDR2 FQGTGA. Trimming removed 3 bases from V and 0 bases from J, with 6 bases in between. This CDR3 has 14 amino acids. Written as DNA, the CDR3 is TGTGCCAGCAGCTTGATGGCCTCCTACAATGAGCAGTTCTTC. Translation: CASSLMASYNEQFF.

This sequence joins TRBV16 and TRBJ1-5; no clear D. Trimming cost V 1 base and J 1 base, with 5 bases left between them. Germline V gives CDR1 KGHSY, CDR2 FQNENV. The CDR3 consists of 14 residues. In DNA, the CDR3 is TGTGCCAGCAGCCAATTCGAGAGCAATCAGCCCCAGCATTTT. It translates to CASSQFESNQPQHF.

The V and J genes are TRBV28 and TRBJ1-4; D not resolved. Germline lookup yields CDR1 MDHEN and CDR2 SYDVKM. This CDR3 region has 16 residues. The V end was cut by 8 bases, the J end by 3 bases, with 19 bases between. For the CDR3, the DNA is TGTGCCAGCGTGTCGGGCTCTTGGCAGTCTAATGAAAAACTGTTTTTT. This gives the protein CASVSGSWQSNEKLFF.

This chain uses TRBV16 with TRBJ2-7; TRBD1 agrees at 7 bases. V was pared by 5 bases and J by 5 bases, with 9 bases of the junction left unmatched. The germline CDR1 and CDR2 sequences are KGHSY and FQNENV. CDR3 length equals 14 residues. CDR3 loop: CASSSRTGVNEQYF. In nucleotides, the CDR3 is TGTGCCAGCAGCTCGAGAACAGGGGTCAACGAGCAGTACTTC.

The CDR3 loop is CASSRGGGNTDTQYF. CDR3 DNA sequence: TGTGCCAGCAGCCGTGGAGGGGGTAACACAGATACGCAGTATTTT. J is TRBJ2-3 and V is TRBV11-3; D may match TRBD1 or TRBD2 (6 bases each). Germline CDR1 is SGHNT and CDR2 is YENEEA. Trimming took 5 bases from V and 2 from J, leaving 14 bases between them. The CDR3 runs 15 residues. The full variable domain, in which reference TRBV11-3 and TRBJ2-3 provide the parts outside the CDR3, is EAGVVQSPRYKIIEKKQPVAFWCNPISGHNTLYWYLQNLGQGPELLIRYENEEAVDDSQLPKDRFSAERLKGVDSTLKIQPAELGDSAVYLCASSRGGGNTDTQYFGPGTRLTVL.

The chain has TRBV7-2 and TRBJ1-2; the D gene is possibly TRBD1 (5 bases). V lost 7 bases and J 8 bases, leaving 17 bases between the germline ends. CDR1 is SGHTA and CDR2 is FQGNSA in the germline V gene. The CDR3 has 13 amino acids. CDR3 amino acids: CASIEGRRRGYTF. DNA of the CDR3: TGTGCCAGCATTGAGGGGAGGCGCCGGGGCTACACCTTC.

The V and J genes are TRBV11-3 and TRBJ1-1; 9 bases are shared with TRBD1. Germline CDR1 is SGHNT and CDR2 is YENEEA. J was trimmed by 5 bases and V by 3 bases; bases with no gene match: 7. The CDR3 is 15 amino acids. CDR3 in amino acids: CASSFTGGSSTEAFF. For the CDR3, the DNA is TGTGCCAGCAGCTTTACAGGGGGCTCATCTACTGAAGCTTTCTTT.

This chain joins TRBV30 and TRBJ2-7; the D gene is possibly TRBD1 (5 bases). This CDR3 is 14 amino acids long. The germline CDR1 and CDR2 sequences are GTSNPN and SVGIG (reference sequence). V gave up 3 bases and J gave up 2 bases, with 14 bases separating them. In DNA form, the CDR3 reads TGTGCCTGGAGAGACAGACAGATTGCCTACGAGCAGTACTTC. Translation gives CAWRDRQIAYEQYF.

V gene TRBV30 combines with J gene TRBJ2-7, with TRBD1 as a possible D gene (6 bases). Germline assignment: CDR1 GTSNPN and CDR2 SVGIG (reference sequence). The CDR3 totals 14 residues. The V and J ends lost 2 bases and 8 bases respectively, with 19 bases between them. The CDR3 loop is CAWSTGQTSSQQYF. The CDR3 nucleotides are TGTGCCTGGAGTACGGGACAAACCTCCTCCCAGCAGTACTTC. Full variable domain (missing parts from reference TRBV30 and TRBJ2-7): SQTIHQWPATLVQPVGSPLSLECTVEGTSNPNLYWYRQAAGRGLQLLFYSVGIGQISSEVPQNLSASRPQDRQFILSSKKLLLSDSGFYLCAWSTGQTSSQQYFGPGTRLTVT.

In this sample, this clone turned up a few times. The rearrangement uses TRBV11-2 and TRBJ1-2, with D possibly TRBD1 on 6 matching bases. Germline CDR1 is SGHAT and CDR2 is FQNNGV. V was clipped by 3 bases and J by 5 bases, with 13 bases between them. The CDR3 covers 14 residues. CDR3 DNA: TGTGCCAGCAGCTTTACGGACAGCCCTTATGGCTACACCTTC. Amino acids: CASSFTDSPYGYTF.

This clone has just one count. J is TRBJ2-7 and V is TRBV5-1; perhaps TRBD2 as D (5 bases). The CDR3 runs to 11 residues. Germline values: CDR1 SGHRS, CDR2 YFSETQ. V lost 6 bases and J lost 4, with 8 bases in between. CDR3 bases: TGCGCCAGCAAGGGAGAATACGAGCAGTACTTC. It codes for CASKGEYEQYF.